These 10 T cell receptor beta chains came from one sample sequenced in a study of Tregs in tolerant kidney transplant recipients. Recipient PBMCs carried a CFSE label and met irradiated graft donor PBMCs for approximately 6 days before FACS sorting. Repertoires were generated with immunoSEQ multiplex PCR, while TCRdb's copy carries only in-frame clones and drops some. The data show 2,500 to 3,500 clones, and the top ten clones hold 7.9%. No antigen has been identified for these receptors. The source was CD8+ T cells from blood cultured with allogeneic cells, collected before the transplant. Receptors originate from a human patient who received a combined kidney and bone marrow transplant.

By frequency, this clone registers medium-sized. The read ends 3 residues before the CDR3 terminus; that terminus is restored from the germline J gene. The chain uses TRBV30 and TRBJ2-3; 7 positions match TRBD1. Germline V gives CDR1 GTSNPN, CDR2 SVGIG (reference sequence). V was pared by 3 bases and J by 1 base, with 7 bases of the junction left unmatched. This CDR3 contains 15 residues. Incomplete CDR3 DNA: TGTGCCTGGAGCGACAGGGTGATTGGCACAGATACG. Protein product: CAWSDRVIGTDT. The whole CDR3 sequence is CAWSDRVIGTDTQYF.

Comment on this clone: The read terminates 3 residues ahead of where the CDR3 ends, so the germline J gene completes it. The rearrangement links TRBV5-4 to TRBJ1-2, with D unclear. This CDR3 region has 12 residues. Per germline, CDR1 SGHNT and CDR2 YYREEE (reference sequence). Between the trimmed V and J ends, which lost 2 bases and 6 bases, there was a span of 8 bases. Incomplete CDR3 DNA: TGTGCCAGCAGCTTCCTCAGCGATGGC. Translating it yields CASSFLSDG. The whole CDR3 region reads CASSFLSDGYTF.

Considering frequency, this clone is medium-sized (0.01 to 0.1%). The CDR3 end is not reached by the read, which stops 3 residues before it; the germline J gene fills it in. The chain joins TRBV23-1 to TRBJ1-1; no clear D. TRBV23-1 counts as an open reading frame of uncertain function. V lost 6 bases and J 1 base, leaving 12 bases between the germline ends. This CDR3 has 14 residues. The CDR3 region is CASRNPSENTEAFF. The CDR3 DNA, read in part, is TGCGCCAGCAGGAACCCTAGCGAGAACACTGAA.

Turning to this clone: From the germline J gene comes the end of the CDR3, since the read stops 3 residues before it. The chain carries TRBV20-1 and TRBJ2-1; the match to TRBD2 covers 13 bases. Trimming cost V 6 bases and J 2 bases; bases outside gene matches: 13. The CDR3 length is 18 residues. Germline CDR1 DFQATT, CDR2 SNEGSKA (reference sequence). The CDR3 bases that were read are TGCAGTGCCCGCCGAGGACTAGCGGGAGAAGGGGCCTACAATGAG. This encodes CSARRGLAGEGAYNE. The CDR3 as a whole reads CSARRGLAGEGAYNEQFF.

According to its frequency, this clone is medium-sized (0.01 to 0.1%). From the germline J gene comes the end of the CDR3, since the read stops 3 residues before it. The J gene is TRBJ2-3, the V gene TRBV4-1, with D tentatively TRBD2 (7 bases). Germline values: CDR1 MGHRA, CDR2 YSYEKL. Trimming left V 7 bases short and J 6 bases short, with 20 bases between. The length of the CDR3 is 15 residues. CDR3 sequence reads: CASTLSGGLGDTQYF. The sequenced CDR3 bases are TGCGCCAGCACTCTCTCGGGGGGCCTGGGGGATACG.

This clone is labeled medium-sized based on frequency. The read ends 3 residues early relative to the CDR3; the germline J gene fills the gap. The rearrangement joins TRBV29-1 to TRBJ2-3, with D possibly matching TRBD2 (6 bases). Trimming removed 4 bases at V and 0 bases at J, with 8 bases between. Germline V gene data show CDR1 as SQVTM and CDR2 as ANQGSEA. The CDR3 length is 13 residues. Partial CDR3 DNA: TGCAGCGTTGGGGGACTTAGCACAGATACG. This sequence encodes CSVGGLSTDT. The full CDR3 reads CSVGGLSTDTQYF.

Judged by frequency, this clone is medium-sized. The CDR3 end lies 3 residues beyond the end of the read and is filled in from the germline J gene. The J gene is TRBJ2-3, the V gene TRBV19, with D possibly TRBD2 on 5 matching bases. V was pared by 1 base and J by 0 bases, with 8 bases between. The CDR3 covers 15 residues. Germline V gives CDR1 LNHDA, CDR2 SQIVND (reference sequence). The CDR3 loop is CASSIGAASTDTQYF. CDR3 DNA (partial): TGTGCCAGTAGTATAGGAGCGGCTAGCACAGATACG.

As regards this clone: The read ends 3 residues before the CDR3 terminus; that terminus is restored from the germline J gene. This chain connects TRBV4-1 to TRBJ2-7; D unresolved. This CDR3 has 15 amino acids. Trimming pared 1 base from V and 3 bases from J, leaving 13 bases between. CDR1 is MGHRA and CDR2 is YSYEKL in the germline V gene. The sequenced CDR3 bases are TGCGCCAGCAGCCAAGCTGGTACTCCCGACTACGAG. Residues: CASSQAGTPDYE. The full CDR3 sequence reads CASSQAGTPDYEQYF.

About this clone itself: The read finishes 3 residues shy of the CDR3 end, and the germline J gene is used to complete it. The rearrangement uses TRBV11-2 and TRBJ2-7; a possible D gene is TRBD2 (5 bases). V was trimmed by 2 bases and J by 4 bases, leaving 12 bases between them. Per germline, CDR1 SGHAT and CDR2 FQNNGV. This CDR3 has 14 residues. This CDR3 is CASSLSPGSYEQYF. Incomplete CDR3 DNA: TGTGCCAGCAGCTTATCACCGGGGTCATACGAG.

Points on this clone: The observed sequence ends 3 residues before the CDR3 terminus, with the missing tail filled in from the germline J gene. J is TRBJ2-5 and V is TRBV11-2, with TRBD2 matching over 9 bases. V lost 11 bases and J lost 2; bases outside the gene matches: 3. CDR1 is SGHAT, CDR2 FQNNGV, per germline. This CDR3 has 12 amino acids. The chain's CDR3 is CASAGGQETQYF. Partial CDR3 DNA: TGTGCCTCAGCGGGGGGTCAAGAGACC.